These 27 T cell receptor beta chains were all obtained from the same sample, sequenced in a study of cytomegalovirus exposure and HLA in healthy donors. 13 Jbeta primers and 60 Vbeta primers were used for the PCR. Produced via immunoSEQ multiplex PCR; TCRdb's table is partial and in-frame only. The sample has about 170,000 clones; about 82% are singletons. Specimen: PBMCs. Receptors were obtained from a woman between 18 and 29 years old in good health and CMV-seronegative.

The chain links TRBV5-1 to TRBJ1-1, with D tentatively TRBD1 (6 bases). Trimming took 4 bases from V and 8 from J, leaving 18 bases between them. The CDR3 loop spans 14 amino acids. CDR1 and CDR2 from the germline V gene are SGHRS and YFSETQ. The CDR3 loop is CASSRTTGLTEAFF. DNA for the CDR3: TGCGCCAGCAGCCGTACTACAGGGTTGACGGAAGCTTTCTTT.

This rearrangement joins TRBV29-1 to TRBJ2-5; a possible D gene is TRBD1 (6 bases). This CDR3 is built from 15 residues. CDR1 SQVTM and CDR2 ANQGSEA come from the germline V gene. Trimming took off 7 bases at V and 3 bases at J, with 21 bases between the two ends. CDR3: CSAKRSGVRKETQYF. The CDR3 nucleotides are TGCAGCGCCAAAAGATCAGGGGTGCGAAAAGAGACCCAGTACTTC.

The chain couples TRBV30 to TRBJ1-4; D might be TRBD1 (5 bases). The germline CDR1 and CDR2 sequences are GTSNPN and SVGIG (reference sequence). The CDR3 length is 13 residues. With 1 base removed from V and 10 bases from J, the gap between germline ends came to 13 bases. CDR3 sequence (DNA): TGTGCCTGGAGTGCGACACCGGGGGGAAAACTGTTTTTT. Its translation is CAWSATPGGKLFF.

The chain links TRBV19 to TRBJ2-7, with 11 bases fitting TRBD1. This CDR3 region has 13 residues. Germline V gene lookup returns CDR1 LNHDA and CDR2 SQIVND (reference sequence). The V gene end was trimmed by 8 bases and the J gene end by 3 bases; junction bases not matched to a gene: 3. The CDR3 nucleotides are TGTGCCAGTTCCGGGACAGGGGGCTACGAGCAGTACTTC. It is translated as CASSGTGGYEQYF.

The CDR3, as DNA: TGTGCCAGCAGCCAGGGGGTGTTGGTAGCGGGAAACACCGGGGAGCTGTTTTTT. Translated, it gives CASSQGVLVAGNTGELFF. The chain employs TRBV4-2 and TRBJ2-2; TRBD2 matches at 8 bases. There are 18 residues in the CDR3. The germline CDR1 and CDR2 sequences are LGHNA and YNFKEQ. J gave up 2 bases and V 3 bases, and 11 bases lay outside the gene matches.

The chain's CDR3 is CASSVSEAGPYEQYF. The CDR3 nucleotides are TGTGCCAGCAGTGTGAGTGAAGCGGGGCCCTACGAGCAGTACTTC. V usage is TRBV6-4 and J usage is TRBJ2-7, with 7 nucleotides matching TRBD2. CDR3 size: 15 residues. The V gene's germline CDR1 is MRHNA and CDR2 SNTAGT. J lost 2 bases, V lost 4 bases, and 8 bases had no gene match.

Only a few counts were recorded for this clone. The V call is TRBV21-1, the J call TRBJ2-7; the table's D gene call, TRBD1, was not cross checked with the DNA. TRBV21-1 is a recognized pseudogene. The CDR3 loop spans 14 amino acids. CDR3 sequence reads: CASSFRDRGNEQYF. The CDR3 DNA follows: TGTGCCAGCAGCTTCCGGGACAGGGGCAACGAGCAGTACTTC.

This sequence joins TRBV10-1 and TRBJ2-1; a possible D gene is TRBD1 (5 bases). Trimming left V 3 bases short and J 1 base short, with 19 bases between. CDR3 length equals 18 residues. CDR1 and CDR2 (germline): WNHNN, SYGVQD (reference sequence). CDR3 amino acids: CASSDLERTWESYNEQFF. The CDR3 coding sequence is TGCGCCAGCAGTGACCTAGAAAGGACATGGGAATCCTACAATGAGCAGTTCTTC.

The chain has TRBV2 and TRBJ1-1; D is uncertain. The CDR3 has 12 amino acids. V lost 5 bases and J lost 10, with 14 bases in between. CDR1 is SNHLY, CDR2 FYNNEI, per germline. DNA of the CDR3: TGTGCCAGCAGTTGGCCGATCCGGGTAGCTTTCTTT. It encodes CASSWPIRVAFF.

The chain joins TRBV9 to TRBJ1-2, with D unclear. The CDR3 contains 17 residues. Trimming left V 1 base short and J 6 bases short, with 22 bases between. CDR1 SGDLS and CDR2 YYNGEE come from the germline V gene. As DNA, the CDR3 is TGTGCCAGCAGCGTAACCGGTGGATCGGGGAGGGAGGATGGCTACACCTTC. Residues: CASSVTGGSGREDGYTF.

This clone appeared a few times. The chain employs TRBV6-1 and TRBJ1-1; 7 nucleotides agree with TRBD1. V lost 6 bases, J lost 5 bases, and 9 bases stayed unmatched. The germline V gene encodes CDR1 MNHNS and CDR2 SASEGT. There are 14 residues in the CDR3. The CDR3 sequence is CASSQQGLQTEAFF. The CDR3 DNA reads TGTGCCAGCAGCCAACAGGGGCTCCAGACTGAAGCTTTCTTT.

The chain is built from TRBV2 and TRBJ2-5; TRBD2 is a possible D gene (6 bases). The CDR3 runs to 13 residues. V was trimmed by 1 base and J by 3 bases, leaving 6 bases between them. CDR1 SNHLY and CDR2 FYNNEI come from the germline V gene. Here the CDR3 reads CASSEGREETQYF. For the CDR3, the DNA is TGTGCCAGCAGTGAAGGGAGGGAAGAGACCCAGTACTTC.

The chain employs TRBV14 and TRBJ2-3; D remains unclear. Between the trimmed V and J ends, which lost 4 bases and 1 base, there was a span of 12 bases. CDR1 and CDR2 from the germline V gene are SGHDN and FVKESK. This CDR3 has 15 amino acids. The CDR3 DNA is TGTGCCAGCAGCCCGTCGCGCGCCCGCACAGATACGCAGTATTTT. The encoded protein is CASSPSRARTDTQYF.

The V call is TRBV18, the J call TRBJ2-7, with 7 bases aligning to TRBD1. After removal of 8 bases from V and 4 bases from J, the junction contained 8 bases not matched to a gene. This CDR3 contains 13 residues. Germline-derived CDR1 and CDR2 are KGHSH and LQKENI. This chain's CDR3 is CASSKRQGYEQYF. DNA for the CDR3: TGTGCCAGCAGCAAAAGACAGGGATACGAGCAGTACTTC.

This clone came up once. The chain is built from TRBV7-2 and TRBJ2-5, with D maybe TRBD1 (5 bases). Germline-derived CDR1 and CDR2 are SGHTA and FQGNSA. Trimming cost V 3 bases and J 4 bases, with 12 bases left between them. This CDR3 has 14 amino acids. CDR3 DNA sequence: TGTGCCAGCAGCTTTGGCAGGGTAGGAGAGACCCAGTACTTC. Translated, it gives CASSFGRVGETQYF.

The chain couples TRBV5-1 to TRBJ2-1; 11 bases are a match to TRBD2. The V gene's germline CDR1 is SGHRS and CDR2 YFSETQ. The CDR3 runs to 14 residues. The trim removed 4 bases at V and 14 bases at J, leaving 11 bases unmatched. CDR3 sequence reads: CASSAGTSGQGEFF. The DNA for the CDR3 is TGCGCCAGCAGCGCCGGGACTAGCGGTCAGGGTGAGTTCTTC. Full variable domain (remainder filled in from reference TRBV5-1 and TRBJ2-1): KAGVTQTPRYLIKTRGQQVTLSCSPISGHRSVSWYQQTPGQGLQFLFEYFSETQRNKGNFPGRFSGRQFSNSRSEMNVSTLELGDSALYLCASSAGTSGQGEFFGPGTRLTVL.

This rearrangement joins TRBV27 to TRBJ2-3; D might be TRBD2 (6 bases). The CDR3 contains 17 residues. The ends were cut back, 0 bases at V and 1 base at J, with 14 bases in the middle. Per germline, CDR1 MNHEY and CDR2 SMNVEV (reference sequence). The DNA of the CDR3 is TGTGCCAGCAGTTTATCAGGGACTGTCGTTCGCACAGATACGCAGTATTTT. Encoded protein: CASSLSGTVVRTDTQYF.

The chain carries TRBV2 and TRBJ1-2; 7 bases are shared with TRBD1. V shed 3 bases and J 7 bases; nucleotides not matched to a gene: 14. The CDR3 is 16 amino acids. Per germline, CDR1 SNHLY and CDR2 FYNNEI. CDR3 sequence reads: CASSEGQHSALPGYTF. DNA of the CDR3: TGTGCCAGCAGTGAGGGACAGCACTCCGCTTTACCTGGCTACACCTTC.

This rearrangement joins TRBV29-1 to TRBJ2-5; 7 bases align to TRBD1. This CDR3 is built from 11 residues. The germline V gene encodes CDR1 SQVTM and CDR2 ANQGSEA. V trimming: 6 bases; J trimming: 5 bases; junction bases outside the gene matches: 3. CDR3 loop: CSVDRDETQYF. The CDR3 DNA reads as TGCAGCGTCGACAGGGATGAGACCCAGTACTTC.

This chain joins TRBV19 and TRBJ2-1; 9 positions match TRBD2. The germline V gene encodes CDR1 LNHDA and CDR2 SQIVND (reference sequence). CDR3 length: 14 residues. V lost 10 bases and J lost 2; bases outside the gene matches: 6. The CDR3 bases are TGTGCCACCTTAGCGGGAGACGCCTACAATGAGCAGTTCTTC. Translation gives CATLAGDAYNEQFF.

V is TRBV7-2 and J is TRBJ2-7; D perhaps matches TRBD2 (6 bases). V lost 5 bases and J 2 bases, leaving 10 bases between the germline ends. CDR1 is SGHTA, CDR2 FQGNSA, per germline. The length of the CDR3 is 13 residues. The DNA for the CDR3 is TGTGCCAGCAGCGCTAGCGTCACCTACGAGCAGTACTTC. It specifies CASSASVTYEQYF. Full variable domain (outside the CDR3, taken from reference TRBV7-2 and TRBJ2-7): GAGVSQSPSNKVTEKGKDVELRCDPISGHTALYWYRQSLGQGLEFLIYFQGNSAPDKSGLPSDRFSAERTGGSVSTLTIQRTQQEDSAVYLCASSASVTYEQYFGPGTRLTVT.

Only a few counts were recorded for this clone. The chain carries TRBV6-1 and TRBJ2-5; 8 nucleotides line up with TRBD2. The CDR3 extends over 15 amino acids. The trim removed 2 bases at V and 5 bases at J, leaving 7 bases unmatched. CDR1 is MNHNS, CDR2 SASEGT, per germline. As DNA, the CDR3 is TGTGCCAGCAGTGAAAGCGGGAGTGGGGAGGAGACCCAGTACTTC. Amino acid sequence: CASSESGSGEETQYF.

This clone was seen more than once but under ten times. The CDR3 DNA reads as TGTGCCAGCAGTAGGGCCCAGACTGGGAGAGAGCAGTTCTTC. Protein product: CASSRAQTGREQFF. This chain uses TRBV11-3 with TRBJ2-1; possibly TRBD2 for D (5 bases). This CDR3 comprises 14 residues. Trimming left V 6 bases short and J 10 bases short, with 19 bases between. Germline V CDR1 and CDR2: SGHNT, YENEEA. The whole variable domain, remainder taken from reference TRBV11-3 and TRBJ2-1, is EAGVVQSPRYKIIEKKQPVAFWCNPISGHNTLYWYLQNLGQGPELLIRYENEEAVDDSQLPKDRFSAERLKGVDSTLKIQPAELGDSAVYLCASSRAQTGREQFFGPGTRLTVL.

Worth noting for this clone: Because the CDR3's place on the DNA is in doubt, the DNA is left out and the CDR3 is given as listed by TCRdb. CDR3 residues: CASSSSTESGNTIYF. The gene calls are TRBV4-1 and TRBJ1-3. Germline CDR1 and CDR2: MGHRA and YSYEKL. The CDR3 is 15 amino acids in total, end residues counted.

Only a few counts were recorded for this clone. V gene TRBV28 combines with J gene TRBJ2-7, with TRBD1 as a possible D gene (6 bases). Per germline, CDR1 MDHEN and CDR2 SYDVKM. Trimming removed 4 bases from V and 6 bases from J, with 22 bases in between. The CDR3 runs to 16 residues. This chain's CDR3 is CASSSPGGRERGEQYF. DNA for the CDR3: TGTGCCAGCAGTTCCCCTGGGGGCAGGGAACGCGGCGAGCAGTACTTC.

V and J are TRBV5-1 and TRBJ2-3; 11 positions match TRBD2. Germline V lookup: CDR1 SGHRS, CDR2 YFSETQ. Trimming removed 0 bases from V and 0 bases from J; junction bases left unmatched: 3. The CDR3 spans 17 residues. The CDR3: CASSLGLAGRSTDTQYF. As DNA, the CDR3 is TGCGCCAGCAGCTTGGGACTAGCGGGACGTAGCACAGATACGCAGTATTTT.

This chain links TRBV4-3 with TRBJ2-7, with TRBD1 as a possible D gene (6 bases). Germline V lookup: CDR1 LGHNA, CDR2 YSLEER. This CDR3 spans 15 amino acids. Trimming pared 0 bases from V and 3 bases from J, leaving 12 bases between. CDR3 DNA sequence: TGCGCCAGCAGCCAAGACCGATTACAGGGCTACGAGCAGTACTTC. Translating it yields CASSQDRLQGYEQYF.